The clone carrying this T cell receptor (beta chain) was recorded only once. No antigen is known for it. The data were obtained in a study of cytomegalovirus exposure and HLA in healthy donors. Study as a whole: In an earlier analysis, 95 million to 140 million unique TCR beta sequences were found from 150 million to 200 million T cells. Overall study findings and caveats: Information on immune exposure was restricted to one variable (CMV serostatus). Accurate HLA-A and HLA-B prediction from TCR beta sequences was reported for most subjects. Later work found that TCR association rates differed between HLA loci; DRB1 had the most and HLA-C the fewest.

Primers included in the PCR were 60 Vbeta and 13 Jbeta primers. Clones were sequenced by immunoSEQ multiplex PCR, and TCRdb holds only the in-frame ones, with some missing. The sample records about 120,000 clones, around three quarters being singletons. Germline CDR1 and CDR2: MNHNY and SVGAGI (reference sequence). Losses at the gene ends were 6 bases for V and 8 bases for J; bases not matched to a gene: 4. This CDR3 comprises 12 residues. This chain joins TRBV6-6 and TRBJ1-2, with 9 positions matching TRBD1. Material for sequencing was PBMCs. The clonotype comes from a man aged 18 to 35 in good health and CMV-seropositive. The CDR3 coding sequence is TGTGCCAGCAGCCCCGGGACAGGGGGCTACACCTTC. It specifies CASSPGTGGYTF.